This TCR beta chain stems from a study of blood T cell repertoires in COVID-19. Background on the study: Spain, Italy and the United States supplied samples that represented acute and convalescent COVID-19.

From germline, CDR1 is KGHSH and CDR2 LQKENI. V was clipped by 3 bases and J by 2 bases, with 14 bases between them. The CDR3 is 16 amino acids. Assay used: immunoSEQ multiplex PCR; TCRdb lists only in-frame clones, some missing. The sample has more than 95,000 clones; 70% to 90% are singletons. The chain joins TRBV18 to TRBJ1-5, with no clear D. The sequence was collected from a man in his fifties or sixties with acute or convalescent COVID-19. The source material was peripheral blood. The CDR3 DNA reads TGTGCCAGCTCACCTCCACGAGGGAAACGCAATCAGCCCCAGCATTTT. Residues: CASSPPRGKRNQPQHF.